This T cell receptor beta chain came from a study of T cell repertoires in cytomegalovirus infection. Only a few counts were recorded for this clonotype. No antigen is known for it. The germline CDR1 and CDR2 sequences are SGHTA and FQGNSA. The CDR3 is made up of 15 amino acids. The V end was cut by 5 bases, the J end by 6 bases, with 17 bases between. MiXCR was run by TCRdb on the reads, yielding one entry per CDR3 protein. The sample lists 380,000 or so distinct CDR3 sequences, about 34% occurring once. This rearrangement joins TRBV7-2 to TRBJ1-5, with TRBD1 as a possible D gene (6 bases). Here the sequenced sample was cultured PBMCs, taken from culture after CMV antigen stimulation. This sequence was found in a human donor in good health (CMV status not recorded). Some clones in this sample may be carry-over from other donors' samples. The CDR3 coding sequence is TGTGCCAGCAGCATAGGAGCAGGGGTAGGTCAGCCCCAGCATTTT. Translation gives CASSIGAGVGQPQHF.